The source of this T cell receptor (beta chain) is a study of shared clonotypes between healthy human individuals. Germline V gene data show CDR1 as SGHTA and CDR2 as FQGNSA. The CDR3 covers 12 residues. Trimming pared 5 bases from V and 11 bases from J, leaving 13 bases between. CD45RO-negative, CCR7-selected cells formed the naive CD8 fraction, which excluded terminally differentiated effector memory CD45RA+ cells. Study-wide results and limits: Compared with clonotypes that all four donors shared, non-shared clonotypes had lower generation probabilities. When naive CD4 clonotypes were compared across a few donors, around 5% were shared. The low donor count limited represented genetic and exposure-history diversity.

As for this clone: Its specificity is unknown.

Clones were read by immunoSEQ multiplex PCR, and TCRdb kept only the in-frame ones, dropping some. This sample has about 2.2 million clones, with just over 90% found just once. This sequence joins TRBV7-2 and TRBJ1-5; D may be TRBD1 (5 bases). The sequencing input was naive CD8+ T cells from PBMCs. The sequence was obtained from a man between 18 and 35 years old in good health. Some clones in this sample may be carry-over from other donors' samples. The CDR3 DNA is TGTGCCAGCAGCCCCCGAGGGGTGTCCCAGCATTTT. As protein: CASSPRGVSQHF.